These 26 T cell receptor beta chains share one sample of origin, sequenced in a study of blood T cell repertoires in COVID-19. Some clones are missing from TCRdb's copy, which holds only in-frame ones; the method was immunoSEQ multiplex PCR. There are some 150,000 clones in the sample; about 86% occur only once, and roughly 3% lies in the top ten. Sequencing was carried out using peripheral blood. All receptors derive from an older man with acute or convalescent COVID-19.

This chain joins TRBV19 and TRBJ1-2; TRBD1 is a possible D gene (6 bases). From germline, CDR1 is LNHDA and CDR2 SQIVND (reference sequence). The V gene lost 6 bases and the J gene lost 3 bases, with 17 bases spanning the gap. The CDR3 has 15 residues. CDR3 amino acids: CASRQGRVQDYGYTF. The CDR3 nucleotides are TGTGCCAGTAGACAGGGCAGGGTGCAGGACTATGGCTACACCTTC.

Here the CDR3 DNA reads TGCGCCAGCAGCTTGGACAGGGGCGGCTATGGCTACACCTTC. It is translated as CASSLDRGGYGYTF. V usage is TRBV5-1 and J usage is TRBJ1-2; 7 bases are shared with TRBD1. CDR1 is SGHRS, CDR2 YFSETQ, per germline. This CDR3 has 14 residues. J was trimmed by 4 bases and V by 0 bases; bases with no gene match: 3.

This clone has a handful of counts. This sequence joins TRBV7-2 and TRBJ1-2; a possible D gene is TRBD1 (6 bases). V lost 1 base to trimming and J lost 5 bases, with 17 bases between them. CDR1 and CDR2 (germline): SGHTA, FQGNSA. The CDR3 consists of 16 residues. DNA for the CDR3: TGTGCCAGCAGCTTAGATCAGGGGAACCTCGTATATGGCTACACCTTC. Translation: CASSLDQGNLVYGYTF. Combining the CDR3 with reference TRBV7-2 and TRBJ1-2 gives the whole variable domain GAGVSQSPSNKVTEKGKDVELRCDPISGHTALYWYRQSLGQGLEFLIYFQGNSAPDKSGLPSDRFSAERTGGSVSTLTIQRTQQEDSAVYLCASSLDQGNLVYGYTFGSGTRLTVV.

This chain links TRBV24-1 with TRBJ2-7; 11 bases match TRBD1. CDR1 and CDR2 from the germline V gene are KGHDR and SFDVKD. This CDR3 is 15 amino acids long. V gave up 4 bases and J gave up 2 bases; unmatched junction bases: 3. In nucleotides, the CDR3 is TGTGCCACCAGTGACACGGGACAGGGGGCCTACGAGCAGTACTTC. Translating gives CATSDTGQGAYEQYF.

The chain employs TRBV6-6 and TRBJ1-1; tentative D call: TRBD1 (6 bases). The CDR3 length is 15 residues. V lost 5 bases to trimming and J lost 5 bases, with 18 bases between them. Germline values: CDR1 MNHNY, CDR2 SVGAGI (reference sequence). Here the CDR3 DNA reads TGTGCCAGCAGTGACCGTCCAGGGGATGGGACTGAAGCTTTCTTT. It is translated as CASSDRPGDGTEAFF.

V is TRBV7-3 and J is TRBJ2-1, with 8 bases fitting TRBD1. This CDR3 is 13 amino acids long. Germline CDR1 and CDR2: SGHTA and FQGTGA. With V trimmed by 5 bases and J by 10 bases, 7 bases remained unmatched. The CDR3 sequence: CASSPRDRLEQFF. DNA for the CDR3: TGTGCCAGCAGCCCGAGGGACAGGCTAGAGCAGTTCTTC. Full variable domain (missing parts from reference TRBV7-3 and TRBJ2-1): GAGVSQTPSNKVTEKGKYVELRCDPISGHTALYWYRQSLGQGPEFLIYFQGTGAADDSGLPNDRFFAVRPEGSVSTLKIQRTERGDSAVYLCASSPRDRLEQFFGPGTRLTVL.

A remark on this clone: The same CDR3 arises from other DNA sequences in this sample as well. The rearrangement uses TRBV29-1 and TRBJ2-1, with D unresolved. The CDR3 extends over 14 amino acids. Trimming shortened V by 2 bases and J by 4 bases, and 12 bases separated the two germline ends. Germline V gene data show CDR1 as SQVTM and CDR2 as ANQGSEA. In DNA, the CDR3 is TGCAGCGTTGAAAGGCTGGCAGGTTACAATGAGCAGTTCTTC. Translated, it gives CSVERLAGYNEQFF.

The chain has TRBV28 and TRBJ2-7; 7 positions match TRBD2. The CDR3 runs to 15 residues. Germline V gene data show CDR1 as MDHEN and CDR2 as SYDVKM. The trim removed 7 bases at V and 2 bases at J, leaving 11 bases unmatched. CDR3 sequence reads: CASTLGTSDTYEQYF. CDR3 in DNA: TGTGCCAGCACCCTAGGTACTAGCGATACCTACGAGCAGTACTTC.

Only a few counts were recorded for this clone. This chain links TRBV25-1 with TRBJ1-6; 10 bases are shared with TRBD1. V lost 5 bases to trimming and J lost 15 bases; unmatched junction nucleotides: 4. The CDR3 runs 12 residues. The germline gives CDR1 MGHDK, CDR2 SYGVNS. CDR3 in amino acids: CASSWTGGLLHF. CDR3 sequence (DNA): TGTGCCAGCAGTTGGACAGGGGGGCTCCTCCACTTT.

The chain couples TRBV3-1 (or the pseudogene TRBV3-2) to TRBJ2-5, with D possibly TRBD2 on 5 matching bases. Per the germline V gene, CDR1 is LGHDT and CDR2 is YNNKEL (reference sequence). CDR3 length equals 16 residues. V lost 1 base, J lost 5 bases, and 17 bases lay in between. CDR3 DNA sequence: TGTGCCAGCAGCCAAGGTCCTACCGAGGGATGGGAGACCCAGTACTTC. It translates to CASSQGPTEGWETQYF.

This clone was seen a single time. The chain links TRBV3-1 (or the pseudogene TRBV3-2) to TRBJ1-4; TRBD1 is a possible D gene (6 bases). The CDR3 is 15 residues long. V lost 1 base and J lost 8, with 14 bases in between. Germline V CDR1 and CDR2: LGHDT, YNNKEL (reference sequence). The CDR3 reads CASSQGTGGGEKLFF. In DNA, the CDR3 is TGTGCCAGCAGCCAAGGGACGGGGGGCGGCGAAAAACTGTTTTTT.

V is TRBV4-3 and J is TRBJ2-7; 8 bases are shared with TRBD1. V lost 1 base, J lost 4 bases, and 6 bases stayed unmatched. Germline V gene sequence: CDR1 LGHNA, CDR2 YSLEER. The CDR3 covers 15 residues. In nucleotides, the CDR3 is TGCGCCAGCAGCCAAGGCACAGGGGGAATGTACGAGCAGTACTTC. This translates into CASSQGTGGMYEQYF.

The CDR3 sequence: CASSLVEFTGELFF. Here the CDR3 DNA reads TGTGCCAGCAGCTTAGTTGAGTTCACCGGGGAGCTGTTTTTT. This chain links TRBV7-2 with TRBJ2-2; no clear D gene. Germline loops: CDR1 SGHTA, CDR2 FQGNSA. This CDR3 comprises 14 residues. V was shortened by 1 base and J by 4 bases, with 7 bases between the two germline ends. Using reference TRBV7-2 and TRBJ2-2 for the parts outside the CDR3, the full variable domain is GAGVSQSPSNKVTEKGKDVELRCDPISGHTALYWYRQSLGQGLEFLIYFQGNSAPDKSGLPSDRFSAERTGGSVSTLTIQRTQQEDSAVYLCASSLVEFTGELFFGEGSRLTVL.

This chain uses TRBV6-5 with TRBJ2-5; D may be TRBD2 (6 bases). The germline CDR1 and CDR2 sequences are MNHEY and SVGAGI. This CDR3 has 14 residues. With 2 bases removed from V and 6 bases from J, the gap between germline ends came to 13 bases. This CDR3 reads CASSYGLARKTQYF. The DNA of the CDR3 is TGTGCCAGCAGTTACGGGCTAGCGCGTAAGACCCAGTACTTC.

The J gene is TRBJ1-5, the V gene TRBV6-6, with D perhaps matching TRBD1 (5 bases). Trimming stripped 0 bases from V and 3 bases from J, with 12 bases between. Germline-derived CDR1 and CDR2 are MNHNY and SVGAGI (reference sequence). The CDR3 sequence is 16 residues long. The CDR3 coding sequence is TGTGCCAGCAGTTACTCTGAAGGGGCCCTCAATCAGCCCCAGCATTTT. It codes for CASSYSEGALNQPQHF.

This clone showed up just once. The chain joins TRBV7-6 to TRBJ2-7, with D possibly TRBD2 on 6 matching bases. This CDR3 comprises 16 residues. Trimming left V 3 bases short and J 0 bases short, with 15 bases between. The germline V gene encodes CDR1 SGHVS and CDR2 FNYEAQ. The CDR3 sequence is CASSLGGPPISYEQYF. As DNA, the CDR3 is TGTGCCAGCAGCTTGGGAGGACCTCCGATCTCCTACGAGCAGTACTTC. Filled out from reference TRBV7-6 and TRBJ2-7, the complete variable domain reads GAGVSQSPRYKVTKRGQDVALRCDPISGHVSLYWYRQALGQGPEFLTYFNYEAQQDKSGLPNDRFSAERPEGSISTLTIQRTEQRDSAMYRCASSLGGPPISYEQYFGPGTRLTVT.

V gene TRBV28 combines with J gene TRBJ1-5, with D tentatively TRBD1 (6 bases). From germline, CDR1 is MDHEN and CDR2 SYDVKM. The CDR3 has 14 amino acids. V was cut by 7 bases and J by 4 bases, with 14 bases left in between. The CDR3 is CASTTGPQNQPQHF. The CDR3 coding sequence is TGTGCCAGCACCACAGGGCCCCAGAATCAGCCCCAGCATTTT.

The gene calls are TRBV5-1 and TRBJ2-1, with TRBD1 matching 8 bases. The germline V gene encodes CDR1 SGHRS and CDR2 YFSETQ. Trimming at V came to 0 bases and at J to 9 bases, leaving 5 bases not matched to a gene. CDR3 size: 14 residues. CDR3 coding DNA: TGCGCCAGCAGCTTGGTGGCAGGGGGCGGTGAGCAGTTCTTC. Amino acids: CASSLVAGGGEQFF.

The CDR3 is CATGQVPSYGYTF. In DNA, the CDR3 is TGTGCCACCGGACAGGTCCCCTCCTATGGCTACACCTTC. The genes are TRBV15 and TRBJ1-2; 7 bases match TRBD1. The J segment lost 4 bases and the V segment lost 8 bases, leaving 7 bases of the junction unmatched. The CDR3 runs to 13 residues. CDR1 and CDR2 (germline): LNHNV, YYDKDF (reference sequence).

This chain links TRBV9 with TRBJ2-3; the match to TRBD2 covers 14 bases. This CDR3 is built from 16 residues. The germline gives CDR1 SGDLS, CDR2 YYNGEE. Unmatched junction bases numbered 3, after V lost 2 bases and J lost 4 bases. This chain's CDR3 is CASSVGLAGVADTQYF. The CDR3 region has the DNA TGTGCCAGCAGCGTGGGACTAGCGGGAGTTGCAGATACGCAGTATTTT.

The J gene is TRBJ2-5, the V gene TRBV10-3, with D possibly TRBD1 on 5 matching bases. V dropped 3 bases and J dropped 5 bases, with 10 bases sitting between them. CDR1 and CDR2 from the germline V gene are ENHRY and SYGVKD. This CDR3 has 13 residues. The CDR3 DNA reads as TGTGCCATCAGTGACAGGGTCGGGGAGACCCAGTACTTC. Protein sequence: CAISDRVGETQYF.

The genes are TRBV9 and TRBJ2-7; 8 bases fit TRBD1. The V gene's germline CDR1 is SGDLS and CDR2 YYNGEE. This CDR3 spans 16 amino acids. The J segment lost 3 bases and the V segment lost 2 bases, leaving 10 bases of the junction unmatched. CDR3: CASSVLPGGANYEQYF. In DNA, the CDR3 is TGTGCCAGCAGCGTCCTTCCAGGGGGCGCGAACTACGAGCAGTACTTC.

V gene TRBV5-6 combines with J gene TRBJ2-1, with 8 bases fitting TRBD2. The CDR3 covers 14 residues. V trimming: 3 bases; J trimming: 9 bases; junction bases outside the gene matches: 8. Germline values: CDR1 SGHDT, CDR2 YYEEEE. The CDR3, as DNA: TGTGCCAGCAGCTCGGGACTAGGATCAATTGAGCAGTTCTTC. This gives the protein CASSSGLGSIEQFF.

The chain combines TRBV11-1 with TRBJ2-5; 11 bases align to TRBD2. CDR1 and CDR2 (germline): SGHAT, FQDESV (reference sequence). V shed 6 bases and J 5 bases; nucleotides not matched to a gene: 8. There are 15 residues in the CDR3. The CDR3 DNA follows: TGTGCCAGCAGTCGAACTAGCGGGAGAGAGGAGACCCAGTACTTC. Translation gives CASSRTSGREETQYF.

The V gene is TRBV18, the J gene TRBJ1-5, with 12 bases identical to TRBD1. The V segment lost 1 base and the J segment 3 bases; nucleotides outside the gene matches: 7. The CDR3 is 18 amino acids. The germline V gene encodes CDR1 KGHSH and CDR2 LQKENI. In DNA, the CDR3 is TGTGCCAGCTCACCACGGGGACAGGGGGCCTCCACCAATCAGCCCCAGCATTTT. Translation: CASSPRGQGASTNQPQHF.

The chain is built from TRBV7-9 and TRBJ1-2, with 7 bases fitting TRBD1. V dropped 5 bases and J dropped 1; count of bases not matched to a gene: 4. The CDR3 loop spans 14 amino acids. Germline lookup yields CDR1 SEHNR and CDR2 FQNEAQ (reference sequence). CDR3 DNA: TGTGCCAGCAGCCACGACAGGGATAACTATGGCTACACCTTC. This encodes CASSHDRDNYGYTF.